The TCR beta chain under discussion was sequenced for a study of early T cells in non-severe SARS-CoV-2 infection (dated by TCRdb to about 2021). As for the study more broadly: Because TCR sequencing relied on bulk RNA taken from unsorted whole blood, pairing of alpha and beta chains was not possible.

The full study reports these points: Matching against VDJdb was skewed toward anti-spike CD8 responses, likely underestimated virus-specific expansions, and missed private and CD4 specificities.

The germline V end is reduced by 0 bases and the J end by 4 bases; junction bases left unmatched: 8. Looking up the germline V gene yields CDR1 SGDLS and CDR2 YYNGEE. The CDR3, cysteine through phenylalanine, is 16 amino acids long. Only the CDR3 DNA is retained, 48 bases long and in frame from the first base. Libraries came from 5' RACE. The sequencer listed for this sample is NextSeq 500. The TCR library protocol attached unique molecular identifiers to individual cDNA molecules to correct for sequencing error and PCR bias. TCR alpha and beta chains were both sequenced, and the abundances of alpha and beta sequences in each sample were closely correlated with each other. In the authors' own workflow: Decombinator V4 was used to annotate the V gene, J gene and CDR3 of the TCR sequences. TCRs were defined as expanded if a significant change between any two time points was detected under a Poisson model with p below 0.0001. TCR abundances were normalised to the total number of TCRs sequenced in each sample and reported as counts per million. TRAV1-2 paired with TRAJ12, TRAJ20 or TRAJ33 defined MAIT TCRs, while TRAV10 paired with TRAJ18 defined iNKT TCRs. A search of VDJdb, accessed on 1 November 2021, was run for TCRs annotated to CMV, EBV and SARS-CoV-2, with TCRs annotated for multiple antigens excluded. The raw public reads went through TCRdb reprocessing: fastp at Q25, MiXCR clone calling, in-frame beta chains kept. Merged by CDR3 protein, the rows form single entries marked with the most common genes and DNA. The V and J calls, along with clone size, are taken from TCRdb and not from the paper's own processing. This sample gives tens of thousands of distinct CDR3 sequences in total; more than 10% of them show up just once. More than 1.5% of the sample goes to the ten largest clones.

This clonotype was picked up many times. The antigen this receptor binds is unknown. Within one base of it there is no much larger clone, and no base qualities were kept. Set within a cohort of healthcare workers in London, UK, this nested case-control study involved weekly PCR testing of nasopharyngeal swabs along with blood sampling. Healthcare workers were enrolled in the week of the UK lockdown, from 23 to 31 March 2020, and were followed every week for up to roughly 15 weeks. The TCR was taken from an adult who was a healthcare worker with PCR-confirmed SARS-CoV-2 infection or an uninfected control (not recorded which). The sequence joins TRBV9 to TRBJ1-2, and 8 junction bases match TRBD1. The sample consisted of whole blood. The DNA sequence is given as TGTGCCAGCAGCGTAGAATCGACAGGGGTTATCTATGGCTACACCTTC. Its protein is CASSVESTGVIYGYTF.